This T cell receptor (beta chain) comes out of a study of shared clonotypes between healthy human individuals. Naive CD8 cells comprised CD45RO-negative, CCR7-positively selected cells, excluding terminally differentiated effector memory CD45RA+ cells. Produced via immunoSEQ multiplex PCR; TCRdb's table is partial and in-frame only. The sample comprises some 800,000 clones, over 90% of which are singletons, and 24% rests with the top ten. Germline assignment: CDR1 SEHNR and CDR2 FQNEAQ (reference sequence). This CDR3 contains 14 residues. After removal of 5 bases from V and 5 bases from J, the junction contained 6 bases not matched to a gene. Turning to this clone: This sample includes further DNA sequences coding for the same CDR3.

What was sequenced was naive CD8+ T cells sorted from blood. This TCR was recovered from a man aged 30-40 years in good health. This chain joins TRBV7-9 and TRBJ2-5, with 9 bases that match TRBD2. The CDR3 DNA is TGTGCCAGCAGCCGTAGCGGGAGTCGGGAGACCCAGTACTTC. Protein: CASSRSGSRETQYF.